This T cell receptor (beta chain) was obtained from a study of post-analysis software for immune sequencing data. Presence of unique molecular identifiers characterized the TCR beta cDNA libraries. TCRdb itself ran the PCR reads through MiXCR, one entry per CDR3 protein. The sample contains 750,000 to 900,000 distinct CDR3 sequences, 46% of which appear only once. Study conclusions and caveats: Controls showed lower frequencies than patients for five TRBV segments, and TRBV5-6, TRBV5-1 and TRBV20-1 were among these.

The germline CDR1 and CDR2 sequences are LGHDT and YNNKEL (reference sequence). The CDR3 has 14 residues. V lost 3 bases and J lost 2, with 10 bases in between. This clonotype was counted once. Its target is not known. This TCR was sampled from a girl aged 5-17 years with multiple sclerosis. The source material was blood. This chain uses TRBV3-1 with TRBJ1-2, with a tentative D call TRBD1 (5 bases). Here the CDR3 reads CASSQGTANYGYTF. CDR3 in DNA: TGTGCCAGCAGCCAGGGGACCGCAAACTATGGCTACACCTTC. The whole variable domain, filled in from reference TRBV3-1 and TRBJ1-2, reads DTAVSQTPKYLVTQMGNDKSIKCEQNLGHDTMYWYKQDSKKFLKIMFSYNNKELIINETVPNRFSPKSPDKAHLNLHINSLELGDSAVYFCASSQGTANYGYTFGSGTRLTVV.